A selection of T cell receptor beta chains follows, all from one sample in a study of OX40 agonist ivuxolimab in advanced cancers. Profiled with immunoSEQ multiplex PCR; TCRdb holds only in-frame clones, not every one. The sample carries tens of thousands of clones, about 86% recorded once. The sample here was CD4+ or CD8+ T cells sorted from blood, taken in a trial of the OX40 agonist ivuxolimab. The receptors were sampled from an adult with an advanced solid tumor such as melanoma, head and neck, liver or kidney cancer. CDR3s include the opening cysteine and the closing phenylalanine or tryptophan. Each record gives: clone size, J gene, V gene, D gene, CDR3 protein, CDR3 DNA. The D gene is left open where the match is weak. Clone sizes are given selectively: once, few, many, or a class where the clone is expanded.

>NA|TRBJ2-5|TRBV19|NA
CASSITPQETQYF
TGTGCCAGTAGTATAACCCCACAAGAGACCCAGTACTTC
>NA|TRBJ1-1|TRBV5-6|NA
CASTTIGQRKRNTEAFF
TGTGCCAGCACTACCATAGGACAGCGTAAGAGGAACACTGAAGCTTTCTTT
>NA|TRBJ1-2|TRBV4-2|TRBD1
CASSPGQVGNYGYTF
TGTGCCAGCAGCCCGGGACAGGTGGGCAACTATGGCTACACCTTC
>NA|TRBJ1-1|TRBV19|NA
CASTPGAKNSEAFF
TGTGCCAGTACCCCGGGAGCGAAGAATTCTGAAGCTTTCTTT
>NA|TRBJ1-2|TRBV28|NA
CASSLNVRVRGEGYTF
TGTGCCAGCAGTTTAAATGTACGGGTGCGGGGGGAAGGCTACACCTTC
>NA|TRBJ1-1|TRBV5-1|NA
CASSLIEDLGTEAFF
TGCGCCAGCAGCTTGATTGAGGACCTAGGCACTGAAGCTTTCTTT
>once|TRBJ2-5|TRBV18|NA
CASSPPGRETQYF
TGTGCCAGCTCACCACCAGGGAGGGAGACCCAGTACTTC
>NA|TRBJ2-1|TRBV5-4|NA
CASSSPTGNNEQFF
TGTGCCAGCAGCTCACCGACTGGAAACAATGAGCAGTTCTTC
>NA|TRBJ1-6|TRBV10-3|TRBD1
CAISPGQATGPLHF
TGTGCCATCAGCCCTGGACAGGCTACAGGGCCCCTCCACTTT
>NA|TRBJ1-1|TRBV19|NA
CASSILRDTEAFF
TGTGCCAGTAGTATCCTCCGAGACACTGAAGCTTTCTTT
>once|TRBJ2-7|TRBV28|NA
CASSYGQYEQYF
TGTGCCAGCAGTTACGGACAGTACGAGCAGTACTTC
>once|TRBJ1-4|TRBV5-1|NA
CASSPGLSIHPTAANEKLFF
TGCGCCAGCAGCCCGGGACTTTCGATCCACCCAACCGCGGCTAATGAAAAACTGTTTTTT
>NA|TRBJ2-1|TRBV27|TRBD2
CASSLRLAGRNEQFF
TGTGCCAGCAGTTTAAGGCTAGCGGGGAGGAATGAGCAGTTCTTC
>NA|TRBJ1-1|TRBV11-2|TRBD1
CASSLTGETEAFF
TGTGCCAGCAGCTTAACAGGGGAAACTGAAGCTTTCTTT
>NA|TRBJ2-7|TRBV2|NA
CASSEEGHEQYF
TGTGCCAGCAGTGAGGAGGGCCACGAGCAGTACTTC
>NA|TRBJ1-2|TRBV30|NA
CAWSVGGSGNYGYTF
TGTGCCTGGAGTGTCGGTGGCAGCGGTAACTATGGCTACACCTTC
>NA|TRBJ1-2|TRBV29-1|TRBD1
CSVGRPGTDYGYTF
TGCAGCGTGGGACGACCCGGGACAGACTATGGCTACACCTTC
>NA|TRBJ2-3|TRBV7-7|NA
CASSLESTDTQYF
TGTGCTAGCAGCTTAGAATCTACGGATACGCAGTATTTT
>few|TRBJ1-5|TRBV6-1|TRBD1
CASSGGTALPQPQHF
TGTGCCAGCAGTGGGGGGACAGCCCTCCCTCAGCCCCAGCATTTT
>NA|TRBJ1-1|TRBV19|NA
CASSPRGYTEAFF
TGTGCCAGTAGTCCCCGAGGCTACACTGAAGCTTTCTTT
>NA|TRBJ2-5|TRBV5-4|TRBD2
CASSLGLAGGSQETQYF
TGTGCCAGCAGCCTGGGACTAGCGGGAGGATCACAAGAGACCCAGTACTTC
>NA|TRBJ1-6|TRBV23-1|NA
CASSQYFRLGVGDSPLHF
TGCGCCAGCAGTCAATATTTTCGGTTAGGAGTTGGGGATTCACCCCTCCACTTT
>NA|TRBJ1-5|TRBV7-2|NA
CASSLVGDPGGNQPQHF
TGTGCCAGCAGCTTAGTAGGGGACCCCGGGGGCAATCAGCCCCAGCATTTT
>once|TRBJ2-2|TRBV6-1|NA
CASSEGTSYTGELFF
TGTGCCAGCAGTGAGGGGACCTCTTACACCGGGGAGCTGTTTTTT
>once|TRBJ2-3|TRBV6-5|NA
CASRRLVTDTQYF
TGTGCCAGCAGGCGGCTAGTCACAGATACGCAGTATTTT
>few|TRBJ1-6|TRBV6-1|NA
CASSVVGTSSYNSPLHF
TGTGCCAGCAGTGTGGTCGGCACTAGCTCCTATAATTCACCCCTCCACTTT
>NA|TRBJ2-1|TRBV7-8|TRBD1
CASSTGQGGNEQFF
TGTGCCAGCAGCACTGGACAGGGTGGTAATGAGCAGTTCTTC
>NA|TRBJ2-1|TRBV7-9|NA
CASSSVARGGLDEQFF
TGTGCCAGCAGCTCAGTAGCTCGAGGGGGTTTGGATGAGCAGTTCTTC
>NA|TRBJ2-1|TRBV19|TRBD2
CASSPHRTSGIVGTNEQFF
TGTGCCAGTAGTCCCCACAGGACTAGCGGGATTGTAGGTACCAATGAGCAGTTCTTC
>NA|TRBJ1-6|TRBV15|TRBD1
CATRPDRGLSPLHF
TGTGCCACCAGACCCGACAGGGGGCTTTCACCCCTCCACTTT
>few|TRBJ2-7|TRBV28|NA
CASSFSFGQFSYEQYF
TGTGCCAGCAGTTTTTCGTTCGGACAGTTCTCCTACGAGCAGTACTTC
>NA|TRBJ1-1|TRBV18|NA
CASSPQGTSTEAFF
TGTGCCAGCTCACCCCAAGGGACCAGCACTGAAGCTTTCTTT
>NA|TRBJ1-5|TRBV7-8|TRBD1
CASSLGQGYNQPQHF
TGTGCCAGCAGCTTGGGACAGGGCTACAATCAGCCCCAGCATTTT
>NA|TRBJ2-1|TRBV6-1|NA
CASATGFGNEQFF
TGTGCCAGCGCAACAGGGTTTGGCAATGAGCAGTTCTTC
>NA|TRBJ2-7|TRBV2|NA
CASSEQGLSYEQYF
TGTGCCAGCAGTGAGCAGGGGCTATCCTACGAGCAGTACTTC
>once|TRBJ1-1|TRBV5-6|TRBD1
CASSPWDRVNTEAFF
TGTGCCAGCAGCCCTTGGGACAGGGTAAACACTGAAGCTTTCTTT
>NA|TRBJ2-7|TRBV29-1|NA
CSVAVLIDHEQYF
TGCAGCGTTGCGGTACTGATCGACCACGAGCAGTACTTC
>few|TRBJ1-6|TRBV28|NA
CASRRPNSPLHF
TGTGCCAGCCGTCGCCCTAATTCACCCCTCCACTTT
>once|TRBJ1-3|TRBV28|TRBD1
CASSPPTGVPGNTIYF
TGTGCCAGCAGTCCTCCAACAGGGGTTCCTGGAAACACCATATATTTT
>NA|TRBJ2-3|TRBV6-5|TRBD2
CASSYSSGGSTDTQYF
TGTGCCAGCAGTTACTCTAGCGGGGGAAGCACAGATACGCAGTATTTT
>NA|TRBJ2-3|TRBV7-9|NA
CASSFRVQIGNTDTQYF
TGTGCCAGCAGCTTCCGCGTCCAGATCGGGAACACAGATACGCAGTATTTT
>NA|TRBJ2-5|TRBV30|NA
CAWSVIRGLGTQYF
TGTGCCTGGAGTGTCATTCGGGGGCTTGGGACCCAGTACTTC
>NA|TRBJ2-6|TRBV19|NA
CASSIDLYSGANVLTF
TGTGCCAGTAGTATAGATCTGTACTCTGGGGCCAACGTCCTGACTTTC
>few|TRBJ2-7|TRBV2|NA
CASRGNLRYEQYF
TGTGCCAGCAGGGGGAACCTTCGCTACGAGCAGTACTTC
>NA|TRBJ2-2|TRBV28|TRBD2
CASRLAGGNTGELFF
TGTGCCAGCAGACTAGCGGGAGGGAACACCGGGGAGCTGTTTTTT
>NA|TRBJ2-3|TRBV7-2|NA
CASSLDGSTDTQYF
TGTGCCAGCAGCTTAGACGGGAGCACAGATACGCAGTATTTT
>NA|TRBJ2-5|TRBV19|NA
CATARGGETQYF
TGTGCCACCGCCCGGGGCGGAGAGACCCAGTACTTC
>NA|TRBJ2-4|TRBV6-1|TRBD2
CASSEPAGVVNIQYF
TGTGCCAGCAGTGAACCGGCGGGGGTGGTAAACATTCAGTACTTC
>NA|TRBJ2-7|TRBV13|NA
CASSSFEWGSSYEQYF
TGTGCCAGCAGCTCCTTTGAGTGGGGAAGCTCCTACGAGCAGTACTTC
>few|TRBJ1-5|TRBV6-6|TRBD1
CASSPGQGLSNQPQHF
TGTGCCAGCAGCCCCGGACAGGGGCTAAGCAATCAGCCCCAGCATTTT
>NA|TRBJ1-6|TRBV27|NA
CASGFFHNSPLHF
TGTGCCAGCGGATTTTTCCATAATTCACCCCTCCACTTT
>NA|TRBJ2-5|TRBV7-2|NA
CATSVKVQETQYF
TGTGCCACCTCAGTCAAGGTTCAAGAGACCCAGTACTTC
>once|TRBJ1-3|TRBV14|NA
CASSNTASGNTIYF
TGTGCCAGCAGCAATACAGCCTCTGGAAACACCATATATTTT
>NA|TRBJ2-3|TRBV7-7|TRBD2
CASSLGEGGADTQYF
TGTGCCAGCAGCCTTGGGGAGGGTGGAGCAGATACGCAGTATTTT
>NA|TRBJ2-3|TRBV6-5|NA
CASSYPGVTQYF
TGTGCCAGCAGTTACCCTGGAGTTACGCAGTATTTT